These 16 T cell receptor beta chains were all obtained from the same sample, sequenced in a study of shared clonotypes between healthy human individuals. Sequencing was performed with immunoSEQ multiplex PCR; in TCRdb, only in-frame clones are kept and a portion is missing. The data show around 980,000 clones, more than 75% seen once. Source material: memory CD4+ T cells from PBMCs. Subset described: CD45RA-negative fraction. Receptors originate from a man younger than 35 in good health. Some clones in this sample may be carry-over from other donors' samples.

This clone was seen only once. The CDR3, as DNA: TGCGCCAGCAGCCCTCGGACTAGCGGGAGGGCGCATGAGCAGTTCTTC. Amino acid sequence: CASSPRTSGRAHEQFF. V and J are TRBV4-1 and TRBJ2-1, with TRBD2 matching over 15 bases. The CDR3 runs to 16 residues. Germline V gene sequence: CDR1 MGHRA, CDR2 YSYEKL. V lost 4 bases and J lost 8; bases outside the gene matches: 6.

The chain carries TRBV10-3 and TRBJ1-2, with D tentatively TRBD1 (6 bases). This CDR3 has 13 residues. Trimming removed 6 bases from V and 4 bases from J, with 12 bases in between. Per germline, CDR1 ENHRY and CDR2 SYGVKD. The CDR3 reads CAIRKTDSYGYTF. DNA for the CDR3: TGTGCCATCAGGAAAACGGACAGCTATGGCTACACCTTC.

Here the CDR3 reads CASRWGPGRGPNQPQHF. CDR3 DNA: TGTGCCAGCCGATGGGGCCCCGGCAGGGGGCCAAATCAGCCCCAGCATTTT. V gene TRBV2 combines with J gene TRBJ1-5; 8 bases match TRBD1. Looked up from germline, CDR1 is SNHLY and CDR2 is FYNNEI. The CDR3 loop spans 17 amino acids. Trimming cost V 8 bases and J 4 bases; bases outside gene matches: 16.

The CDR3 sequence: CASSETGGGRTEAFF. CDR3 nucleotides: TGCGCCAGCAGCGAGACAGGGGGAGGTCGGACTGAAGCTTTCTTT. The V call is TRBV5-1, the J call TRBJ1-1, with TRBD1 identical over 9 bases. The germline V gene encodes CDR1 SGHRS and CDR2 YFSETQ. After removal of 4 bases from V and 5 bases from J, the junction contained 9 bases not matched to a gene. The CDR3 covers 15 residues.

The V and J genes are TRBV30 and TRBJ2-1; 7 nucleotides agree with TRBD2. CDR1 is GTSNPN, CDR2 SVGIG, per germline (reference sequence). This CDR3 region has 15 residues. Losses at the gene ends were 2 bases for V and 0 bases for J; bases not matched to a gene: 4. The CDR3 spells CAWSRGGSSYNEQFF. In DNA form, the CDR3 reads TGTGCCTGGAGTAGGGGCGGGAGCTCCTACAATGAGCAGTTCTTC.

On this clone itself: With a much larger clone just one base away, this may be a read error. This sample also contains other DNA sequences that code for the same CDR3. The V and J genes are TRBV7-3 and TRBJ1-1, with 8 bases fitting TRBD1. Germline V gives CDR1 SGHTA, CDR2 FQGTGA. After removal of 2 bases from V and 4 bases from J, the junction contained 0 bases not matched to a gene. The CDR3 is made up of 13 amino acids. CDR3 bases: TGTGCCAGCAGCTTAGACAGGGGCACTGAAGCTTTCTTT. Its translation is CASSLDRGTEAFF.

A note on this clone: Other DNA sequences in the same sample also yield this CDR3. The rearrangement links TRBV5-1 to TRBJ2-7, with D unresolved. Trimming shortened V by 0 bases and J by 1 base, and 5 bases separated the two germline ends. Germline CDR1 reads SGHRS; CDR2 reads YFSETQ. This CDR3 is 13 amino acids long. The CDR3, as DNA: TGCGCCAGCAGCTTGGAAGGGTCCTACGAGCAGTACTTC. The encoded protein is CASSLEGSYEQYF.

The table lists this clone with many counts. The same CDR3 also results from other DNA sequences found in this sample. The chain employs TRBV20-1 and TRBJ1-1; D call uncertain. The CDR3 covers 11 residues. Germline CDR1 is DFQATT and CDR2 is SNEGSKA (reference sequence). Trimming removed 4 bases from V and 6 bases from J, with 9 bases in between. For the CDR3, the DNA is TGCAGTGCTACCCCGAGGTCTGAAGCTTTCTTT. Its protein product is CSATPRSEAFF.

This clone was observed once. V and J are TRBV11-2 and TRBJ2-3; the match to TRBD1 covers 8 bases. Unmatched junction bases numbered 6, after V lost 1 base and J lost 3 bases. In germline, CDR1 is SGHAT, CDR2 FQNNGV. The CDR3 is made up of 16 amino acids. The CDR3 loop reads CASSLGQDRVTDTQYF. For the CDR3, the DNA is TGTGCCAGCAGCTTAGGCCAGGACAGGGTGACAGATACGCAGTATTTT.

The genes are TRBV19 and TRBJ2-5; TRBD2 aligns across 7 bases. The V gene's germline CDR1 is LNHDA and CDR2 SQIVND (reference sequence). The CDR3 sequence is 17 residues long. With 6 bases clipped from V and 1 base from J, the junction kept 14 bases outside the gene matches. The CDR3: CASSPRWASGVQETQYF. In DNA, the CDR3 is TGTGCCAGTAGCCCCAGGTGGGCTAGCGGAGTCCAAGAGACCCAGTACTTC.

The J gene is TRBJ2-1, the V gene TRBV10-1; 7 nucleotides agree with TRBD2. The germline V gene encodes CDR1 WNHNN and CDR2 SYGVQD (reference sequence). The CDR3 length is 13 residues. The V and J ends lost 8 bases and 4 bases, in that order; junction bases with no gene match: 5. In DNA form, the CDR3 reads TGCGCCAGCTCTAGCGGTACATACAATGAGCAGTTCTTC. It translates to CASSSGTYNEQFF.

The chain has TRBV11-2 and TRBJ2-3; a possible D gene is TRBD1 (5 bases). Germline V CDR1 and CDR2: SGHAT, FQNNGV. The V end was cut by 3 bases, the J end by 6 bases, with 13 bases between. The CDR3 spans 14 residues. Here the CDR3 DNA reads TGTGCCAGCAGCTTGGGGAATCAGGGCGATACGCAGTATTTT. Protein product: CASSLGNQGDTQYF.

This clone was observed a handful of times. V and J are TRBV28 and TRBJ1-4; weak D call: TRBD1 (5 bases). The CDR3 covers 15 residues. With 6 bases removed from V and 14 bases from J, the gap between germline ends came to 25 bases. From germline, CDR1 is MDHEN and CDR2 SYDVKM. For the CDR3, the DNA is TGTGCCAGCAGCATCCCTGGGACGGCTCAAGGGAAGCTGTTTTTT. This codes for CASSIPGTAQGKLFF. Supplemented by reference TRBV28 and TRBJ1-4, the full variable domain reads DVKVTQSSRYLVKRTGEKVFLECVQDMDHENMFWYRQDPGLGLRLIYFSYDVKMKEKGDIPEGYSVSREKKERFSLILESASTNQTSMYLCASSIPGTAQGKLFFGSGTQLSVL.

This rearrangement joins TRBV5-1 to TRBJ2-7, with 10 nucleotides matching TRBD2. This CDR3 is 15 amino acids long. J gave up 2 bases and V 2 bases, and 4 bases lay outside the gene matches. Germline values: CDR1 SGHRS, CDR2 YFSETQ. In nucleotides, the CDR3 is TGCGCCAGCAGCTTACTAGCGGGAACCCCCTACGAGCAGTACTTC. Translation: CASSLLAGTPYEQYF. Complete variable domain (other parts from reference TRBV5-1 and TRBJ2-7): KAGVTQTPRYLIKTRGQQVTLSCSPISGHRSVSWYQQTPGQGLQFLFEYFSETQRNKGNFPGRFSGRQFSNSRSEMNVSTLELGDSALYLCASSLLAGTPYEQYFGPGTRLTVT.

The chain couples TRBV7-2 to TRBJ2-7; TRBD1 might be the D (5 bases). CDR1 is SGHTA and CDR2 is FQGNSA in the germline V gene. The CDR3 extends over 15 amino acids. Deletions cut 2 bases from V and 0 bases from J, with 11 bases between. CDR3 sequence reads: CASSLMAGLSYEQYF. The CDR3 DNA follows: TGTGCCAGCAGCTTAATGGCAGGGCTCTCCTACGAGCAGTACTTC.

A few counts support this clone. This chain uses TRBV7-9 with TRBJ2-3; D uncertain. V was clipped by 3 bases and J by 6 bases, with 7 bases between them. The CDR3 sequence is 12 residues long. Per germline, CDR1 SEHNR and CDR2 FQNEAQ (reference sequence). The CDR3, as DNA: TGTGCCAGCAGCTTCTCGGTGGATACGCAGTATTTT. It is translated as CASSFSVDTQYF.